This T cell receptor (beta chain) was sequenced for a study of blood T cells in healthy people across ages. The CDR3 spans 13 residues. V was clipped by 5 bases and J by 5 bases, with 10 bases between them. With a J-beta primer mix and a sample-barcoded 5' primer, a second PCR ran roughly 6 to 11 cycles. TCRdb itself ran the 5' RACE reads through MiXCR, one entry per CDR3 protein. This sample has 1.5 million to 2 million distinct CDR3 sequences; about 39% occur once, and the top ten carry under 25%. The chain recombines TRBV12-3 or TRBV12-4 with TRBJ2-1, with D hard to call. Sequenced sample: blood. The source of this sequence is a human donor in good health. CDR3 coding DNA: TGTGCCAGCAGTCCTATCCTTAACAATGAGCAGTTCTTC. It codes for CASSPILNNEQFF.